Sequencing of this T cell receptor beta chain was carried out in a study of beta chain features in type 1 diabetes. The study reverse transcribed the entire isolated RNA, so it sequenced expressed TCRB transcripts. The method was immunoSEQ multiplex PCR; TCRdb's version includes in-frame clones alone and lacks a portion of them. The table shows hundreds of thousands of clones, with around an eighth occurring only once. Comment on this clone: Antigen unknown.

Study-level findings and limits: The study found fewer insertions and more deletions at VDJ junctions in type 1 diabetes patients. For Type 1 diabetes patients, all four CD4+ subsets carried TCRB CDR3s that were moderately but significantly shorter.

The CDR3 totals 15 residues. V was pared by 3 bases and J by 2 bases, with 5 bases of the junction left unmatched. The germline gives CDR1 GTSNPN, CDR2 SVGIG (reference sequence). Material: naive CD4+ T cells from blood. The receptor comes from a man aged 18 to 30 with type 1 diabetes. This chain connects TRBV30 to TRBJ2-1; 9 nucleotides align to TRBD1. The CDR3 bases are TGTGCCTGGAGGCTAACAGGGGGCCCCTACAATGAGCAGTTCTTC. Translated, it gives CAWRLTGGPYNEQFF.